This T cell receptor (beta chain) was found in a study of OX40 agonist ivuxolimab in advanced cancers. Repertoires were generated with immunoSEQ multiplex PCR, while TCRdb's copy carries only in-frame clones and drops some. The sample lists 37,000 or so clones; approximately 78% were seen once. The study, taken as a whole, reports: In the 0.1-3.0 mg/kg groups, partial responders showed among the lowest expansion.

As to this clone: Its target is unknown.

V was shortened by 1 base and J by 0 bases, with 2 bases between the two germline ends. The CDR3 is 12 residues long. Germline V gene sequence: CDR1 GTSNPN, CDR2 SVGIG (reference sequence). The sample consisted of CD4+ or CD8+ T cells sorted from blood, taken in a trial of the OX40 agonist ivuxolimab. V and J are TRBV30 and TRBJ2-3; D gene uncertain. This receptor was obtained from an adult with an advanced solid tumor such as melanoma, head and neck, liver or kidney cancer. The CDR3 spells CAWSDSTDTQYF. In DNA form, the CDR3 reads TGTGCCTGGAGTGACAGCACAGATACGCAGTATTTT.